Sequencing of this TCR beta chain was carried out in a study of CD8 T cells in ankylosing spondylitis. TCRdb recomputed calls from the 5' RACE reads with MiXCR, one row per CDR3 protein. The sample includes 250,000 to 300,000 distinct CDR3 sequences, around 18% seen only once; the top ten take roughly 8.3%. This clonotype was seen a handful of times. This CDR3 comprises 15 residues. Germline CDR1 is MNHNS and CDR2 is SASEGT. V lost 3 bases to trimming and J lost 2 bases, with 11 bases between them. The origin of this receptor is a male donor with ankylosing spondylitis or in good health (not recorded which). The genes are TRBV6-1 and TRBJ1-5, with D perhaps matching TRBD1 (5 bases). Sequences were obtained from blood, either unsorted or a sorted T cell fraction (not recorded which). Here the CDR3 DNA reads TGTGCCAGCAGTGAGGGGGGTGCGGGCAATCAGCCCCAGCATTTT. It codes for CASSEGGAGNQPQHF.